Listed here are 2 T cell receptor beta chains from one sample, sequenced in a study of T cells in women clearing cervical HPV infection. Generated by immunoSEQ multiplex PCR, the TCRdb table keeps only in-frame clones and is missing some. Here the sample table reports roughly 40,000 clones. Specimen: blood buffy coat. All receptors come from a woman aged 18 to 69 with a cervical HPV16 infection that either progressed to CIN3+ or cleared (not recorded which).

In the case of this clone: The read ends 3 residues before the CDR3 terminus; that terminus is restored from the germline J gene. This rearrangement joins TRBV5-1 to TRBJ1-3; D perhaps matches TRBD1 (5 bases). Germline V gene sequence: CDR1 SGHRS, CDR2 YFSETQ. There are 16 residues in the CDR3. Trimming left V 4 bases short and J 4 bases short, with 18 bases between. The CDR3 sequence is CASSITADSLGNTIYF. CDR3 bases read: TGCGCCAGCAGCATAACCGCTGACAGTCTAGGAAACACC.

On this clone: The sequence runs out 3 residues before the end of the CDR3; the remainder is reconstructed from the germline J gene. The rearrangement joins TRBV2 to TRBJ1-5; 8 bases map to TRBD1. V dropped 2 bases and J dropped 6; count of bases not matched to a gene: 3. CDR3 length: 14 amino acids. CDR1 SNHLY and CDR2 FYNNEI come from the germline V gene. CDR3 region: CASSERQGSQPQHF. CDR3 DNA (partial): TGTGCCAGCAGTGAACGACAGGGGAGTCAGCCC.